This T cell receptor (beta chain) originates from a study of OX40 agonist ivuxolimab in advanced cancers. Data came from immunoSEQ multiplex PCR; TCRdb stores just in-frame clones and leaves some out. The top ten clones hold about 3% of a sample with about 64,000 clones, 85% of them seen once. Notes on the study in general: Which antigen the expanded peripheral T cells recognized is unknown.

The CDR3 loop spans 13 amino acids. The V and J ends lost 6 bases and 3 bases respectively, with 12 bases between them. Germline loops: CDR1 MNHNS, CDR2 SASEGT. In regard to this clone: Antigen: not known.

This TCR derives from an adult with an advanced solid tumor such as melanoma, head and neck, liver or kidney cancer. Specimen: CD4+ or CD8+ T cells sorted from blood, collected in a trial of the OX40 agonist ivuxolimab. This rearrangement joins TRBV6-1 to TRBJ2-7, with D possibly TRBD1 on 5 matching bases. The CDR3 nucleotides are TGTGCCAGCAGACTTCAGGGCCGCTACGAGCAGTACTTC. It yields the protein CASRLQGRYEQYF.